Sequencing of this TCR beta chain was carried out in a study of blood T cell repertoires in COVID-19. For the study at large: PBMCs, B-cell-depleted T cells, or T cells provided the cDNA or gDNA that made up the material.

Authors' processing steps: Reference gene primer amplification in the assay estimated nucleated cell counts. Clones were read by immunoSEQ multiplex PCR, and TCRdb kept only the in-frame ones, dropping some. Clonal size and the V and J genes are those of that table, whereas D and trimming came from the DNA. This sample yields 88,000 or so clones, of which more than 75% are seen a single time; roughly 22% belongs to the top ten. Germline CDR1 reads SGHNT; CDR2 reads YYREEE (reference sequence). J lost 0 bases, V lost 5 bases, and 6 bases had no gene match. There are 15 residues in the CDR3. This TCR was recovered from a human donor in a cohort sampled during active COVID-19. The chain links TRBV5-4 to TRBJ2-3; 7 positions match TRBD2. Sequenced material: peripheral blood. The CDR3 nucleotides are TGTGCCAGCAGGTCTAGCGGAACTAGCACAGATACGCAGTATTTT. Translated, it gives CASRSSGTSTDTQYF. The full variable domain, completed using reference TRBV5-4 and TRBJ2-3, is ETGVTQSPTHLIKTRGQQVTLRCSSQSGHNTVSWYQQALGQGPQFIFQYYREEENGRGNFPPRFSGLQFPNYSSELNVNALELDDSALYLCASRSSGTSTDTQYFGPGTRLTVL.